The 6 T cell receptor beta chains in this list originate from one sample, sequenced in a study of CD8 T cells in ankylosing spondylitis. A single record per CDR3 protein comes from TCRdb applying MiXCR to the 5' RACE reads. The profile shows under 200,000 distinct CDR3 sequences, around 8.9% of them singletons. The sequencing input was blood, either unsorted or a sorted T cell fraction (not recorded which). These receptor sequences come from a female donor with ankylosing spondylitis or in good health (not recorded which).

With regard to this clonotype: One base away lies a much larger clone, so this may be a sequencing read error. V is TRBV29-1 and J is TRBJ2-1; D might be TRBD2 (6 bases). Per germline, CDR1 SQVTM and CDR2 ANQGSEA. The CDR3 contains 13 residues. The CDR3 DNA sequence: TGCAGCGTGGATCGGGACTCTGACAATGAGGAGTTCTTC. Its protein product is CSVDRDSDNEEFF.

The genes are TRBV29-1 and TRBJ2-3; D is undetermined. The germline V and J ends were trimmed by 5 bases and 1 base, with 19 bases remaining between them. The CDR3 contains 16 residues. Germline-derived CDR1 and CDR2 are SQVTM and ANQGSEA. CDR3 bases: TGCAGCGTTAGGGCTAGTGAGCCCTTCGGCACAGATACGCAGTATTTT. Protein sequence: CSVRASEPFGTDTQYF.

This clonotype was detected many times. The chain combines TRBV4-3 with TRBJ1-2, with D perhaps matching TRBD1 (5 bases). CDR1 and CDR2 from the germline V gene are LGHNA and YSLEER. This CDR3 has 14 residues. V gave up 0 bases and J gave up 2 bases, with 7 bases separating them. CDR3 nucleotides: TGCGCCAGCAGCCAAGAGACAGCAAACTATGGCTACACCTTC. Protein product: CASSQETANYGYTF.

In this sample, this clonotype turned up a few times. The chain links TRBV6-6 to TRBJ1-5, with a weak D call TRBD1 (6 bases). With 5 bases removed from V and 4 bases from J, the gap between germline ends came to 12 bases. Germline loops: CDR1 MNHNY, CDR2 SVGAGI (reference sequence). The CDR3 extends over 14 amino acids. In DNA, the CDR3 is TGTGCCAGCAGTGGGCAACAGGGAAATCAGCCCCAGCATTTT. Residues: CASSGQQGNQPQHF.

CDR3 region: CASSPDLPNEQFF. DNA for the CDR3: TGCGCCAGCAGCCCGGATTTACCCAATGAGCAGTTCTTC. V is TRBV4-1 and J is TRBJ2-1; D not certain. V gave up 4 bases and J gave up 6 bases, with 10 bases separating them. The germline CDR1 and CDR2 sequences are MGHRA and YSYEKL. CDR3 size: 13 residues.

This clonotype was detected only a few times. The V call is TRBV20-1, the J call TRBJ2-5, with TRBD2 identical over 12 bases. This CDR3 spans 15 amino acids. From germline, CDR1 is DFQATT and CDR2 SNEGSKA (reference sequence). V was clipped by 6 bases and J by 9 bases; unmatched bases: 14. The CDR3 is CSAPLTSGGGGAQYF. CDR3 bases: TGCAGTGCACCCCTGACTAGCGGGGGCGGCGGGGCCCAGTACTTC.